These 19 T cell receptor beta chains were sequenced from one sample in a study of identical twins listed by TCRdb under 2016. Receptor libraries were prepared by 5' RACE. The listed sequencing device is Illumina HiSeq 2000. In TCRdb, the public reads were trimmed at Q25 with fastp and aligned with MiXCR, with productive beta chains retained. Identical CDR3 proteins give one entry, which carries the most common genes and DNA. Counted in this sample were around 650,000 distinct CDR3 sequences; roughly 7.1% of them appeared once. Of the sample, roughly 1.6% falls within the top ten clones. The same specimen was also included in a second study, on yellow fever vaccine responses in identical twins.

Sample: PBMCs. These TCRs come from a woman aged 18-29 years in good health.

This clonotype was detected a few times. The chain is built from TRBV12-3 or TRBV12-4 and TRBJ1-2; the D gene is possibly TRBD1 (5 bases). Trimming took 5 bases from V and 0 from J, leaving 16 bases between them. The CDR3 extends over 16 amino acids. The DNA for the CDR3 is TGTGCCAGCAGTGGGGGTCCCGGAACAACTAACTATGGCTACACCTTC. Its translation is CASSGGPGTTNYGYTF.

This clonotype turned up a few times. This rearrangement joins TRBV10-3 to TRBJ2-7; D remains ambiguous. V was pared by 3 bases and J by 5 bases, with 14 bases between. Germline loops: CDR1 ENHRY, CDR2 SYGVKD. There are 14 residues in the CDR3. CDR3 bases: TGTGCCATCAGTGACATGGGGTTGTGGAACGAGCAGTACGTC. This codes for CAISDMGLWNEQYV.

The chain joins TRBV9 to TRBJ2-1, with TRBD1 matching 8 bases. The CDR3 has 15 residues. The V gene end was trimmed by 2 bases and the J gene end by 6 bases; junction bases not matched to a gene: 7. Germline assignment: CDR1 SGDLS and CDR2 YYNGEE. In nucleotides, the CDR3 is TGTGCCAGCAGCGTCCAGGGGGCGATTGGCAATGAGCAGTTCTTC. As protein: CASSVQGAIGNEQFF.

The chain employs TRBV7-9 and TRBJ2-7; 11 nucleotides line up with TRBD1. The germline gives CDR1 SEHNR, CDR2 FQNEAQ (reference sequence). The ends lost 5 bases at V and 2 bases at J; junction bases unmatched: 8. The CDR3 has 16 residues. CDR3 loop: CASSPPRGQGAYEQYF. The CDR3 DNA reads TGTGCCAGCAGCCCCCCCCGGGGACAGGGGGCCTACGAGCAGTACTTC.

This clonotype was picked up a small number of times. The chain links TRBV20-1 to TRBJ2-2, with 11 bases aligning to TRBD2. V was clipped by 3 bases and J by 2 bases; unmatched bases: 5. CDR3 length equals 16 residues. Germline V gene lookup returns CDR1 DFQATT and CDR2 SNEGSKA (reference sequence). CDR3 DNA: TGCAGTGCTAGGGATAGCGGGGGGGCCAACACCGGGGAGCTGTTTTTT. It is translated as CSARDSGGANTGELFF.

This clonotype was recorded many times. The chain couples TRBV2 to TRBJ2-5; TRBD2 might be the D (6 bases). Germline CDR1 reads SNHLY; CDR2 reads FYNNEI. V dropped 4 bases and J dropped 0 bases, with 6 bases sitting between them. The CDR3 is 13 residues long. The CDR3 sequence is CASSAGDQETQYF. The DNA for the CDR3 is TGTGCCAGCAGTGCGGGAGACCAAGAGACCCAGTACTTC.

This clonotype was observed a few times. V gene TRBV20-1 combines with J gene TRBJ1-5, with D perhaps TRBD1 (5 bases). Germline values: CDR1 DFQATT, CDR2 SNEGSKA (reference sequence). The CDR3 has 14 residues. Between the trimmed V and J ends, which lost 0 bases and 7 bases, there was a span of 13 bases. This CDR3 is CSARDGQGGQPQHF. The CDR3 nucleotides read TGCAGTGCTAGAGATGGGCAGGGCGGCCAGCCCCAGCATTTT.

This clonotype was recorded many times. This chain joins TRBV3-1 and TRBJ1-1, with D tentatively TRBD1 (6 bases). Germline CDR1 and CDR2: LGHDT and YNNKEL (reference sequence). The V end lost 6 bases, the J end lost 1 base, and 9 bases lay between the germline ends. The CDR3 runs to 13 residues. The CDR3 spells CASRRGQNTEAFF. CDR3 DNA: TGTGCCAGCAGGAGGGGACAGAACACTGAAGCTTTCTTT.

The CDR3 DNA reads as TGTGCCAGCCAGACTAGCGGCTCCTACGAGCAGTACTTC. Translating it yields CASQTSGSYEQYF. The chain recombines TRBV7-8 with TRBJ2-7, with 9 bases lining up with TRBD2. The CDR3 contains 13 residues. Germline CDR1 SGHVS, CDR2 FQNEAQ. The V segment lost 8 bases and the J segment 0 bases; nucleotides outside the gene matches: 2.

This clonotype was seen repeatedly, ten times or more. This chain joins TRBV12-3 or TRBV12-4 and TRBJ1-2; 8 bases are shared with TRBD1. CDR3 length: 15 residues. V was pared by 7 bases and J by 8 bases, with 15 bases of the junction left unmatched. The CDR3 region is CASTFRDRLTGGYTF. CDR3 DNA: TGTGCCAGCACCTTTCGGGACAGGCTAACGGGAGGCTACACCTTC.

This clonotype was recorded many times. The rearrangement joins TRBV28 to TRBJ1-5, with 11 bases lining up with TRBD1. The CDR3 totals 17 residues. V lost 7 bases and J lost 3; bases outside the gene matches: 11. The germline V gene encodes CDR1 MDHEN and CDR2 SYDVKM. The CDR3 nucleotides read TGTGCCAGCACCCGGGTCCGGGACAGGGGGTACAATCAGCCCCAGCATTTT. Protein sequence: CASTRVRDRGYNQPQHF.

In its sample, this clonotype was seen a few times. The chain is built from TRBV11-2 and TRBJ2-4; D perhaps matches TRBD1 (5 bases). Germline assignment: CDR1 SGHAT and CDR2 FQNNGV. CDR3 length: 16 amino acids. V was shortened by 3 bases and J by 3 bases, with 15 bases between the two germline ends. The CDR3 here is CASSFEPGSGKNIQYF. CDR3 nucleotides: TGTGCCAGCAGCTTCGAACCAGGGTCAGGCAAAAACATTCAGTACTTC.

This clonotype was counted ten times or more. V and J are TRBV5-1 and TRBJ1-1, with D maybe TRBD1 (5 bases). V gave up 0 bases and J gave up 6 bases, with 18 bases separating them. CDR1 and CDR2 (germline): SGHRS, YFSETQ. The CDR3 runs 16 residues. The DNA of the CDR3 is TGCGCCAGCAGCTTGGATACAGGACAAGGGATTGCTGAAGCTTTCTTT. This codes for CASSLDTGQGIAEAFF.

The chain combines TRBV21-1 with TRBJ2-7; the table calls TRBD1, which could not be checked here. TRBV21-1 corresponds to a pseudogene. The CDR3 sequence is 15 residues long. This CDR3 reads CASSKVWSGGYEQYF. CDR3 nucleotides: TGTGCCAGCAGCAAAGTGTGGTCAGGGGGTTACGAGCAGTACTTC.

In its sample, this clonotype was seen many times. V and J are TRBV20-1 and TRBJ1-6; 7 nucleotides line up with TRBD1. The CDR3 is 14 residues long. Losses at the gene ends were 6 bases for V and 7 bases for J; bases not matched to a gene: 9. Germline V CDR1 and CDR2: DFQATT, SNEGSKA (reference sequence). This CDR3 reads CSARQGNSNSPLHF. The CDR3 DNA reads as TGCAGTGCCCGACAGGGAAATTCGAATTCACCCCTCCACTTT.

This clonotype appeared a few times. CDR3 in amino acids: CSANVQDHTEAFF. As DNA, the CDR3 is TGCAGTGCTAACGTGCAGGACCACACTGAAGCTTTCTTT. The chain recombines TRBV20-1 with TRBJ1-1; D unclear. This CDR3 contains 13 residues. With 4 bases removed from V and 3 bases from J, the gap between germline ends came to 12 bases. In germline, CDR1 is DFQATT, CDR2 SNEGSKA (reference sequence).

This CDR3 is CASSRRLQETQYF. Written as DNA, the CDR3 is TGCGCCAGCAGCCGCAGATTACAAGAGACCCAGTACTTC. The rearrangement uses TRBV5-1 and TRBJ2-5; no reliable D call. Germline CDR1 is SGHRS and CDR2 is YFSETQ. V lost 4 bases, J lost 2 bases, and 9 bases lay in between. CDR3 size: 13 residues.

This chain links TRBV7-9 with TRBJ2-3; D ambiguous. This CDR3 contains 13 residues. V was pared by 6 bases and J by 0 bases, with 7 bases between. Germline CDR1 SEHNR, CDR2 FQNEAQ (reference sequence). CDR3 residues: CASRGSSTDTQYF. The CDR3 DNA reads as TGTGCCAGCAGGGGCAGTAGCACAGATACGCAGTATTTT.

The chain combines TRBV4-2 with TRBJ2-7; D may correspond to TRBD1 or TRBD2 (5 bases each). V was trimmed by 2 bases and J by 2 bases, leaving 22 bases between them. The length of the CDR3 is 18 residues. CDR1 and CDR2 (germline): LGHNA, YNFKEQ. In DNA, the CDR3 is TGTGCCAGCAGCCAATTCGGGGTAAGGGCCGAGGACACCTACGAGCAGTACTTC. This gives the protein CASSQFGVRAEDTYEQYF.